Only a few counts were recorded for the clone carrying this T cell receptor (beta chain). As yet, its antigen is unknown. The data were taken from a study of cytomegalovirus exposure and HLA in healthy donors. As for the study in general: As released early, the data held about 85 million unique TCRs from HLA-typed donors.

Vbeta (60) and Jbeta (13) primers were used in the PCR. TCRdb's copy holds only in-frame clones and misses some; the assay was immunoSEQ multiplex PCR. The sample has about 98,000 clones, roughly 80% seen once. Germline CDR1 and CDR2: MDHEN and SYDVKM. The CDR3 totals 16 residues. V was pared by 8 bases and J by 8 bases, with 22 bases between. Study-wide results and caveats: The records held CMV serostatus as the only immune exposure information.

The chain employs TRBV28 and TRBJ1-6; a weak D match, TRBD1 (6 bases). This TCR was sampled from a man between 60 and 75 years old in good health and CMV-seropositive. The sample was PBMCs. The CDR3 protein is CASERTGGLIHSPLHF. CDR3 in DNA: TGTGCCAGCGAAAGGACTGGGGGCCTGATCCATTCACCCCTCCACTTT.